Presented here are 9 T cell receptor beta chains from one specimen sequenced in a study of blood T cell repertoires in COVID-19 (dated by TCRdb to 2018 to 2021). The library was generated by the immunoSEQ multiplex PCR assay. What TCRdb holds here is the immuneACCESS table cut down to in-frame rearrangements. Part of the clones is not present; checked against another copy, under half of the missing clones reflect an unresolved V gene, and the others are unexplained. The sample table holds 55,000 to 70,000 clones, of which 78% were seen once. The leading ten clones occupy around 5% of the sample. Sequencing was carried out using peripheral blood. These TCRs come from a human donor in a cohort sampled during active COVID-19.

This clone was detected once. The genes are TRBV28 and TRBJ2-7, with a tentative D call TRBD2 (5 bases). Germline CDR1 is MDHEN and CDR2 is SYDVKM. This CDR3 contains 14 residues. The V end was cut by 3 bases, the J end by 6 bases, with 15 bases between. CDR3 in DNA: TGTGCCAGCAGTTTGGGCCCGGGGTTAGGCGAGCAGTACTTC. The encoded protein is CASSLGPGLGEQYF.

The rearrangement links TRBV6-6 to TRBJ1-1; a weak D match, TRBD1 (5 bases). V dropped 7 bases and J dropped 5 bases, with 20 bases sitting between them. Germline V gene sequence: CDR1 MNHNY, CDR2 SVGAGI (reference sequence). This CDR3 contains 15 residues. CDR3 region: CASMIGGRRETEAFF. CDR3 sequence (DNA): TGTGCCAGCATGATTGGGGGGAGAAGGGAAACTGAAGCTTTCTTT.

This chain joins TRBV2 and TRBJ2-7, with TRBD2 matching over 7 bases. In germline, CDR1 is SNHLY, CDR2 FYNNEI. J was trimmed by 0 bases and V by 6 bases; bases with no gene match: 8. The CDR3 has 15 amino acids. Here the CDR3 DNA reads TGTGCCAGCAGGGCTACGACTAGCTACTCCTACGAGCAGTACTTC. This gives the protein CASRATTSYSYEQYF.

The chain links TRBV7-2 to TRBJ1-1, with unresolved D. The CDR3 sequence is 14 residues long. Per the germline V gene, CDR1 is SGHTA and CDR2 is FQGNSA. Deletions cut 2 bases from V and 1 base from J, with 8 bases between. This CDR3 reads CASSLIHRNTEAFF. CDR3 nucleotide sequence: TGTGCCAGCAGCTTAATTCATAGGAACACTGAAGCTTTCTTT.

The J gene is TRBJ2-7, the V gene TRBV15; perhaps TRBD2 as D (5 bases). The CDR3 runs to 15 residues. V lost 4 bases and J 3 bases, leaving 16 bases between the germline ends. Germline CDR1 LNHNV, CDR2 YYDKDF (reference sequence). In DNA, the CDR3 is TGTGCCACCAGCAACCCCACGGAGGAGAACTACGAGCAGTACTTC. Protein product: CATSNPTEENYEQYF.

CDR3 protein: CASSLMGGPDTQYF. CDR3 bases: TGTGCCAGCAGCTTAATGGGCGGGCCAGATACGCAGTATTTT. The chain joins TRBV11-2 to TRBJ2-3, with D perhaps TRBD2 (5 bases). Looked up from germline, CDR1 is SGHAT and CDR2 is FQNNGV. V lost 2 bases and J 4 bases, leaving 10 bases between the germline ends. The CDR3 loop spans 14 amino acids.

The chain combines TRBV19 with TRBJ1-4; D is perhaps TRBD1 (6 bases). The length of the CDR3 is 13 residues. Trimming removed 6 bases at V and 12 bases at J, with 17 bases between. The germline V gene encodes CDR1 LNHDA and CDR2 SQIVND (reference sequence). CDR3 amino acids: CASSLLQGRELFF. In DNA, the CDR3 is TGTGCCAGTAGCCTCCTACAGGGACGGGAACTGTTTTTT.

The chain combines TRBV6-5 with TRBJ2-7, with TRBD2 matching over 14 bases. Germline lookup yields CDR1 MNHEY and CDR2 SVGAGI. Losses at the gene ends were 4 bases for V and 5 bases for J; bases not matched to a gene: 1. This CDR3 contains 14 residues. The CDR3 is CASSLGLAGDEQYF. CDR3 DNA sequence: TGTGCCAGCAGTTTGGGACTAGCGGGAGACGAGCAGTACTTC.

V usage is TRBV5-6 and J usage is TRBJ2-7; no definite D call. The germline V and J ends were trimmed by 4 bases and 3 bases, with 11 bases remaining between them. CDR3 length: 13 residues. Per the germline V gene, CDR1 is SGHDT and CDR2 is YYEEEE. The CDR3 region is CASSARGVYEQYF. CDR3 coding DNA: TGTGCCAGCAGCGCCCGAGGAGTCTACGAGCAGTACTTC. Full variable domain (remainder filled in from reference TRBV5-6 and TRBJ2-7): DAGVTQSPTHLIKTRGQQVTLRCSPKSGHDTVSWYQQALGQGPQFIFQYYEEEERQRGNFPDRFSGHQFPNYSSELNVNALLLGDSALYLCASSARGVYEQYFGPGTRLTVT.